This record looks at one TCR beta chain sequence and its context. What it binds is not known. This sample was taken from a study of cytomegalovirus exposure and HLA in healthy donors. Study-level findings and limits: The TCR clusters that emerged in the first cohort tended, a later analysis found, to co-occur in the 120 or so validation repertoires.

Profiling relied on immunoSEQ multiplex PCR, and the TCRdb table lists in-frame clones only, not all of them. The sample contains approximately 160,000 clones, roughly 91% of which appear only once. This receptor was obtained from a man aged 18 to 30 in good health and CMV-seropositive. Sequenced input: PBMCs.

DNA for the CDR3: TGTGCCTGGAGTGTACAAGCGGGAGCTAAAGATACGCAGTATTTT. Protein product: CAWSVQAGAKDTQYF. V and J are TRBV30 and TRBJ2-3, with 8 bases that match TRBD2. The CDR3 has 15 amino acids. Germline CDR1 and CDR2: GTSNPN and SVGIG (reference sequence). J lost 5 bases, V lost 0 bases, and 7 bases had no gene match.